This T cell receptor (beta chain) was observed in a study of T cell repertoires in aging, cancer and after chemotherapy. Study-wide findings and caveats: Age-matched healthy donors had significantly more diverse, less clonal blood TCR repertoires than untreated cancer patients.

This clonotype is medium-sized within its sample. The antigen remains unidentified. Germline V CDR1 and CDR2: MDHEN, SYDVKM. With V trimmed by 5 bases and J by 0 bases, 5 bases remained unmatched. The CDR3 covers 15 residues. TCR beta rearrangements were amplified from peripheral blood genomic DNA. A mixed TRB-A/B primer pool amplified rearranged TRB by multiplex touch-down PCR. TCRdb called the multiplex PCR reads again in MiXCR, with one record for every CDR3 protein. The sample lists 500 to 700 distinct CDR3 sequences; 20% were seen once. The V and J genes are TRBV28 and TRBJ2-3; 7 nucleotides agree with TRBD2. Sequenced material: blood. The receptor comes from a human donor with a solid tumor. The CDR3 loop is CASSPSGSSTDTQYF. The CDR3 nucleotides read TGTGCCAGCAGTCCTAGCGGATCTAGCACAGATACGCAGTATTTT.